The clone carrying this T cell receptor beta chain has a handful of counts. Its antigen is undetermined. Peripheral blood samples and lesional scalp punch biopsies were obtained from alopecia areata patients. Separation by sorting yielded CD4+ and CD8+ T cells from PBMCs. The data belong to a study of CD8+ T cells in alopecia areata. Study information: Those patients who were treated received oral tofacitinib, which was given at 5 to 10 mg twice daily for moderate-to-severe alopecia areata.

The CDR3 is made up of 14 amino acids. Looked up from germline, CDR1 is SQVTM and CDR2 is ANQGSEA. Trimming pared 7 bases from V and 6 bases from J, leaving 18 bases between. Sequencing templates came from extracted RNA that was reverse transcribed into cDNA. Some clones are missing from TCRdb's copy, which holds only in-frame ones; the method was immunoSEQ multiplex PCR. The data show 140,000 to 150,000 clones, around 50% seen once. Study results and caveats: Besides other cells, scalp samples also yield sequences of resident alphabeta T cells from normal skin.

V usage is TRBV29-1 and J usage is TRBJ2-2; D might be TRBD1 (6 bases). The source is a human donor with alopecia areata. The sequenced sample consisted of CD4+ T cells sorted from blood. CDR3 sequence: CSAEQGDGAGELFF. The CDR3 DNA is TGCAGCGCCGAACAGGGAGACGGTGCCGGGGAGCTGTTTTTT.